This is a list of T cell receptor beta chains from one sample in a study of control samples from healthy donors and cancer patients. TCRdb keeps only in-frame clones here, not all; method: immunoSEQ multiplex PCR. This sample has around 94,000 clones, with about 86% found just once. Sample: blood. The receptors were sampled from a woman between 45 and 65 years old in good health. Both conserved end residues are trimmed from each CDR3. Size tells how often a clone was seen (once, few, many) or the class of an expanded clone, and some rows leave it out.

V: TRBV3-1/TRBV3-2
size: NA
CDR3: ASSQEPSTSAGTDTQY

V: TRBV5-6
size: NA
CDR3: ASSLRLGEQF

V: TRBV7-3
size: NA
CDR3: ASSPGQLLNEQF

V: TRBV6-5
size: NA
CDR3: ASSGEVTDTQY

V: TRBV10-3
size: NA
CDR3: AISGSSGSRISEQY

V: TRBV7-8
size: NA
CDR3: ASSLTTGDGNTIY

V: TRBV2
size: NA
CDR3: ASSPMGGALETQY

V: TRBV2
size: NA
CDR3: ASSVEGSSYKQY

V: TRBV19
size: NA
CDR3: ASSLGAGGRQPQH

V: TRBV28
size: NA
CDR3: ASIRGRESEAF

V: TRBV11-3
size: NA
CDR3: ASSGGSFEAGELF

V: TRBV5-1
size: NA
CDR3: ASSFGADENTEAF

V: TRBV7-2
size: once
CDR3: ASSWDRGNQPQH